This T cell receptor beta chain stems from a study of metastatic and nonmetastatic thyroid tumors. Germline assignment: CDR1 MDHEN and CDR2 SYDVKM. Germline trimming cut 4 bases from V and 7 bases from J; bases unmatched to any gene: 17. The CDR3 is 19 residues long. Prior to thyroid surgery, none of the patients had received any treatment. With MiXCR, TCRdb called clones anew from the PCR reads. The sample has about 15,000 clones, about 4% seen once. Concerning this clone itself: Other DNA variants within this sample encode the same CDR3.

This TCR came from a female donor with papillary thyroid cancer or a benign thyroid nodule (not recorded which). Some clones in this sample may be carry-over from other donors' samples. Sequencing was done on a sample of tumor tissue. The genes are TRBV28 and TRBJ2-3; 13 nucleotides agree with TRBD2. CDR3 sequence: CASSSPTFTSGRAPHTQYF. The CDR3 DNA follows: TGTGCCAGCAGTTCTCCCACGTTTACTAGCGGGAGGGCCCCACATACGCAGTATTTT.